The subject of this entry is one T cell receptor (beta chain). The antigen is not known. The data were taken from a study of STAT5B mutations in CD4+ large granular lymphocyte leukemia. Study results and limitations: Approximately 25% of private leukemic clonotypes occurred rarely in other patients' non-leukemic repertoires. Without putative leukemic clones, patient CD4-sorted repertoires remained more clonal than healthy CD4+ repertoires.

This was a survey-level run. Libraries were prepared by immunoSEQ multiplex PCR; TCRdb keeps only in-frame clonotypes and omits some of them. The sample includes more than 40,000 clones, 80% to 85% seen only once; the top ten take roughly 0.35%. The sequencing input was CD4+ T cells from blood buffy coats. This TCR was recovered from a human donor in good health.

In nucleotides, the CDR3 is TGCGCCAGCAGTGAGCCGTGGGTAAACCCTGAAGCTTTCTTT. It codes for CASSEPWVNPEAFF. The chain uses TRBV10-2 and TRBJ1-1, with D uncertain. CDR3 length: 14 amino acids. Germline V gene lookup returns CDR1 WSHSY and CDR2 SAAADI. V shed 2 bases and J shed 6 bases, with 13 bases lying between them.